A single sample is the source of the 2 T cell receptor beta chains below, sequenced in a study of shared clonotypes between healthy human individuals. The repertoire was sequenced with immunoSEQ multiplex PCR; TCRdb's copy has only in-frame clones and lacks some. The sample contains approximately 2.5 million clones, approximately 94% of which appear only once. The sequencing input was naive CD4+ T cells sorted from blood. This sample's subset: CD45RA+ positively selected. The receptors come from a man in his late teens or twenties in good health.

The chain carries TRBV19 and TRBJ1-2; D is perhaps TRBD1 (5 bases). V was cut by 5 bases and J by 7 bases, with 23 bases left in between. The germline V gene encodes CDR1 LNHDA and CDR2 SQIVND (reference sequence). There are 16 residues in the CDR3. CDR3 nucleotides: TGTGCCAGTAGTCCGCAGGGCCTGGGGAAATCGGGTGGCTACACCTTC. Amino acids: CASSPQGLGKSGGYTF.

The CDR3 region has the DNA TGTGCCAGTAGGCGGGGGACCTTTAATGAAAAACTGTTTTTT. Translating gives CASRRGTFNEKLFF. The chain couples TRBV19 to TRBJ1-4; D is possibly TRBD1 (5 bases). The germline V gene encodes CDR1 LNHDA and CDR2 SQIVND (reference sequence). With 6 bases removed from V and 4 bases from J, the gap between germline ends came to 12 bases. The CDR3 has 14 amino acids.